A selection of T cell receptor beta chains follows, all from one sample in a study of chemoradiotherapy in HPV16-positive cancers. Repertoires were generated with immunoSEQ multiplex PCR, while TCRdb's copy carries only in-frame clones and drops some. The data hold around 30,000 clones, with 90% to 95% observed a single time. Sample: blood, taken from a patient who underwent chemoradiotherapy. The receptors were gathered from a human donor with HPV-associated anogenital cancer. Each CDR3 is given with its conserved first and last residue. Fields, in order: V gene, D gene, clone size, J gene, CDR3 protein, CDR3 DNA. D genes are given only for firm matches. Expanded clones are given a class, and other clones once, few, many or no size at all.

V: TRBV2
D: .
size: .
J: TRBJ2-7
CDR3: CASSPDPYEQYF
DNA: TGTGCCAGCTCGCCGGACCCCTACGAGCAGTACTTC

V: TRBV7-2
D: .
size: .
J: TRBJ2-1
CDR3: CASSLGGHSSSYNEQFF
DNA: TGTGCCAGCAGCTTAGGGGGACACTCTAGCTCCTACAATGAGCAGTTCTTC

V: TRBV6-5
D: .
size: .
J: TRBJ2-7
CDR3: CASSYGQDTYEQYF
DNA: TGTGCCAGCAGTTACGGGCAAGATACCTACGAGCAGTACTTC

V: TRBV7-9
D: .
size: .
J: TRBJ2-1
CDR3: CASSENRRHYNEQFF
DNA: TGTGCCAGCAGCGAGAACAGGCGTCACTACAATGAGCAGTTCTTC

V: TRBV28
D: TRBD1
size: .
J: TRBJ1-2
CDR3: CASSFQRGQGVYGYTF
DNA: TGTGCCAGCAGTTTTCAAAGGGGACAGGGAGTCTATGGCTACACCTTC

V: TRBV10-3
D: .
size: few
J: TRBJ1-1
CDR3: CAISELGGNTEAFF
DNA: TGTGCCATCAGTGAGTTGGGGGGGAACACTGAAGCTTTCTTT

V: TRBV30
D: .
size: once
J: TRBJ2-1
CDR3: CAWRWDSGNSREQFF
DNA: TGTGCCTGGAGATGGGATAGCGGTAACTCTAGGGAGCAGTTCTTC

V: TRBV28
D: TRBD1
size: .
J: TRBJ2-3
CDR3: CASIPGQVPSDTQYF
DNA: TGTGCCAGCATCCCGGGACAGGTGCCGTCCGATACGCAGTATTTT

V: TRBV28
D: .
size: .
J: TRBJ1-2
CDR3: CASSWGDEGGLYGYTF
DNA: TGTGCCAGCAGTTGGGGGGATGAAGGGGGACTCTATGGCTACACCTTC

V: TRBV4-1
D: .
size: .
J: TRBJ2-7
CDR3: CASSQVFLQGLYEQYF
DNA: TGCGCCAGCAGCCAAGTCTTTCTTCAGGGCCTATACGAGCAGTACTTC

V: TRBV4-2
D: .
size: .
J: TRBJ1-2
CDR3: CASSQEGERNGYTF
DNA: TGTGCCAGCAGCCAAGAGGGCGAGAGGAATGGCTACACCTTC

V: TRBV4-3
D: .
size: .
J: TRBJ1-2
CDR3: CASSRSGANYGYTF
DNA: TGCGCCAGCAGCCGGAGTGGAGCTAACTATGGCTACACCTTC

V: TRBV28
D: .
size: .
J: TRBJ2-2
CDR3: CASSFREFPGELFF
DNA: TGTGCCAGCAGTTTCAGGGAATTCCCCGGGGAGCTGTTTTTT

V: TRBV19
D: TRBD2
size: .
J: TRBJ2-7
CDR3: CASSKEAGGSYEQYF
DNA: TGTGCCAGTAGTAAGGAAGCGGGAGGATCCTACGAGCAGTACTTC

V: TRBV29-1
D: TRBD1
size: .
J: TRBJ2-7
CDR3: CSVVDRGYEQYF
DNA: TGCAGCGTTGTCGACAGGGGCTACGAGCAGTACTTC

V: TRBV15
D: .
size: .
J: TRBJ1-1
CDR3: CATSRDSMAEAFF
DNA: TGTGCCACCAGCAGAGACAGTATGGCTGAAGCTTTCTTT

V: TRBV30
D: .
size: .
J: TRBJ2-7
CDR3: CAWSGSSHEQYF
DNA: TGTGCCTGGAGCGGGTCCTCCCACGAGCAGTACTTC

V: TRBV4-1
D: TRBD2
size: .
J: TRBJ2-2
CDR3: CASSQDQLAPGELFF
DNA: TGCGCCAGCAGCCAAGATCAACTAGCGCCCGGGGAGCTGTTTTTT

V: TRBV7-9
D: .
size: .
J: TRBJ2-2
CDR3: CARSDGQTWTGELFF
DNA: TGTGCCAGATCGGACGGACAGACCTGGACCGGGGAGCTGTTTTTT

V: TRBV6-5
D: .
size: .
J: TRBJ2-2
CDR3: CASRHTNTGELFF
DNA: TGTGCCAGCAGACATACGAACACCGGGGAGCTGTTTTTT

V: TRBV2
D: .
size: .
J: TRBJ2-2
CDR3: CASRLRGTGELFF
DNA: TGTGCCAGCAGGCTTAGGGGGACCGGGGAGCTGTTTTTT

V: TRBV11-2
D: .
size: few
J: TRBJ1-1
CDR3: CASSHGQLEAFF
DNA: TGTGCCAGCAGCCACGGACAGCTTGAAGCTTTCTTT

V: TRBV6-6
D: TRBD1
size: .
J: TRBJ1-2
CDR3: CASSYGGTGVGGYTF
DNA: TGTGCCAGCAGTTACGGGGGTACAGGGGTGGGAGGCTACACCTTC

V: TRBV19
D: TRBD1
size: .
J: TRBJ2-7
CDR3: CASSPRQGSEQYF
DNA: TGTGCCAGTAGTCCCAGACAGGGAAGCGAGCAGTACTTC

V: TRBV5-1
D: TRBD1
size: .
J: TRBJ2-2
CDR3: CASSLAGTGYTGELFF
DNA: TGCGCCAGCAGCTTGGCCGGGACAGGGTACACCGGGGAGCTGTTTTTT

V: TRBV28
D: .
size: .
J: TRBJ2-5
CDR3: CASTGRGSETQYF
DNA: TGTGCCAGCACGGGCCGGGGGTCAGAGACCCAGTACTTC

V: TRBV28
D: .
size: .
J: TRBJ1-2
CDR3: CASSLFPSVYGYTF
DNA: TGTGCCAGCAGTTTATTCCCCAGCGTCTATGGCTACACCTTC

V: TRBV7-3
D: .
size: .
J: TRBJ2-2
CDR3: CASSLMRGELFF
DNA: TGTGCCAGCAGCTTAATGCGCGGGGAGCTGTTTTTT

V: TRBV19
D: .
size: .
J: TRBJ2-3
CDR3: CASSNRQGRPGGPRDTQYF
DNA: TGTGCCAGTAGTAACAGACAGGGAAGGCCGGGAGGGCCCAGAGATACGCAGTATTTT

V: TRBV2
D: TRBD2
size: .
J: TRBJ2-4
CDR3: CASVGGRGAKNIQYF
DNA: TGTGCCAGCGTCGGCGGGAGGGGAGCCAAAAACATTCAGTACTTC

V: TRBV5-5
D: .
size: .
J: TRBJ2-1
CDR3: CASSLGTGWTYNEQFF
DNA: TGTGCCAGCAGCTTGGGAACAGGCTGGACCTACAATGAGCAGTTCTTC

V: TRBV10-3
D: .
size: .
J: TRBJ1-1
CDR3: CAIREDSLNTEAFF
DNA: TGTGCCATCAGGGAGGACAGTTTGAACACTGAAGCTTTCTTT

V: TRBV27
D: .
size: .
J: TRBJ2-7
CDR3: CASRATSSDYEQYF
DNA: TGTGCCAGCAGAGCTACTAGTAGTGACTACGAGCAGTACTTC

V: TRBV30
D: TRBD1
size: .
J: TRBJ1-2
CDR3: CASTDRDNYGYTF
DNA: TGTGCCTCCACAGACAGGGATAACTATGGCTACACCTTC

V: TRBV5-4
D: TRBD1
size: .
J: TRBJ2-3
CDR3: CASSLTGEDTQYF
DNA: TGTGCCAGCAGCTTGACAGGGGAAGATACGCAGTATTTT

V: TRBV29-1
D: TRBD1
size: few
J: TRBJ1-6
CDR3: CSVGDSGSSPLHF
DNA: TGCAGCGTTGGGGACAGCGGATCTTCACCCCTCCACTTT

V: TRBV28
D: TRBD1
size: .
J: TRBJ1-1
CDR3: CASRPGQGPGTEAFF
DNA: TGTGCCAGCAGGCCGGGACAGGGGCCAGGGACTGAAGCTTTCTTT

V: TRBV18
D: TRBD1
size: .
J: TRBJ1-2
CDR3: CASSPGQGMDGYTF
DNA: TGTGCCAGCTCACCGGGACAGGGGATGGATGGCTACACCTTC

V: TRBV7-2
D: .
size: .
J: TRBJ2-5
CDR3: CASSLLGGQETQYF
DNA: TGTGCCAGCAGCTTATTGGGGGGCCAAGAGACCCAGTACTTC

V: TRBV4-3
D: .
size: .
J: TRBJ2-6
CDR3: CASSQDRGGEPHRYSGANVLTF
DNA: TGCGCCAGCAGCCAAGATCGAGGGGGTGAACCTCATCGATACTCTGGGGCCAACGTCCTGACTTTC

V: TRBV5-1
D: TRBD1
size: .
J: TRBJ1-1
CDR3: CASSFQGALTEAFF
DNA: TGCGCCAGCAGCTTCCAGGGGGCACTGACTGAAGCTTTCTTT

V: TRBV11-3
D: TRBD2
size: .
J: TRBJ2-1
CDR3: CASSPGLSGSGYEQFF
DNA: TGTGCCAGCAGCCCAGGACTCAGCGGGAGTGGTTATGAGCAGTTCTTC